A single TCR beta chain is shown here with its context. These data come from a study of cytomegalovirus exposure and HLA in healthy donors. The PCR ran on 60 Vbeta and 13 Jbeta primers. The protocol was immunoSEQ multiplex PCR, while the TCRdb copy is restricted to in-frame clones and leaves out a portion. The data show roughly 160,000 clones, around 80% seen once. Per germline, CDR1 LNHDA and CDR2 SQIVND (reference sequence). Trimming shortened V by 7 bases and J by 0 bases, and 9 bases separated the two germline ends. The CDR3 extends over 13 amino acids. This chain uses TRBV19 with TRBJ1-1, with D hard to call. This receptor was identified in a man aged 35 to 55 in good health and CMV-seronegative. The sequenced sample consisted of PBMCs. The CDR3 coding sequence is TGTGCCAGTAATTCCGGGATGAACACTGAAGCTTTCTTT. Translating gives CASNSGMNTEAFF. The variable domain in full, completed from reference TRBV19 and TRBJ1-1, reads DGGITQSPKYLFRKEGQNVTLSCEQNLNHDAMYWYRQDPGQGLRLIYYSQIVNDFQKGDIAEGYSVSREKKESFPLTVTSAQKNPTAFYLCASNSGMNTEAFFGQGTRLTVV.